A single sample is the source of the 8 T cell receptor beta chains below, sequenced in a study of cytotoxic CD8 clonotypes in ibrutinib-treated CLL. Sequencing used immunoSEQ multiplex PCR; TCRdb keeps in-frame clones, though not all of them. The sample has about 160,000 clones, approximately 80% seen once. Specimen: PBMCs, collected after 24 months of ibrutinib treatment. The receptors were gathered from a human donor with chronic lymphocytic leukemia.

The genes are TRBV9 and TRBJ2-7; 9 bases fit TRBD2. Trimming took 0 bases from V and 3 from J; bases not matched to a gene: 4. The CDR3 extends over 15 amino acids. Germline V gene data show CDR1 as SGDLS and CDR2 as YYNGEE. CDR3 DNA sequence: TGTGCCAGCAGCGTAGGGTCAGCGGGAGGCTACGAGCAGTACTTC. It yields the protein CASSVGSAGGYEQYF.

The chain couples TRBV7-2 to TRBJ2-7, with 10 positions matching TRBD2. From germline, CDR1 is SGHTA and CDR2 FQGNSA. The CDR3 extends over 15 amino acids. Unmatched junction bases numbered 5, after V lost 4 bases and J lost 2 bases. CDR3 amino acids: CASSWTSGVTYEQYF. The CDR3 DNA is TGTGCCAGCAGCTGGACTAGCGGAGTTACCTACGAGCAGTACTTC.

This chain's CDR3 is CSATENTEAFF. The CDR3 DNA is TGCAGCGCGACAGAGAACACTGAAGCTTTCTTT. The rearrangement uses TRBV20-1 and TRBJ1-1; TRBD1 is a possible D gene (5 bases). The CDR3 contains 11 residues. Germline assignment: CDR1 DFQATT and CDR2 SNEGSKA (reference sequence).

The V and J genes are TRBV5-1 and TRBJ2-7; 8 bases are shared with TRBD1. This CDR3 region has 14 residues. Germline trimming cut 4 bases from V and 2 bases from J; bases unmatched to any gene: 5. Germline loops: CDR1 SGHRS, CDR2 YFSETQ. This chain's CDR3 is CASSQDRAPYEQYF. CDR3 in DNA: TGCGCCAGCAGCCAGGACAGGGCCCCCTACGAGCAGTACTTC. The whole variable domain, filled in from reference TRBV5-1 and TRBJ2-7, reads KAGVTQTPRYLIKTRGQQVTLSCSPISGHRSVSWYQQTPGQGLQFLFEYFSETQRNKGNFPGRFSGRQFSNSRSEMNVSTLELGDSALYLCASSQDRAPYEQYFGPGTRLTVT.

For the CDR3, the DNA is TGTGCCAGCTCACCCTCGGTTGACGAGCAGTACTTC. Protein product: CASSPSVDEQYF. The rearrangement links TRBV18 to TRBJ2-7; D uncertain. CDR1 is KGHSH, CDR2 LQKENI, per germline. The CDR3 totals 12 residues. V shed 3 bases and J shed 5 bases, with 8 bases lying between them. Based on the CDR3 plus reference TRBV18 and TRBJ2-7, the full variable domain is NAGVMQNPRHLVRRRGQEARLRCSPMKGHSHVYWYRQLPEEGLKFMVYLQKENIIDESGMPKERFSAEFPKEGPSILRIQQVVRGDSAAYFCASSPSVDEQYFGPGTRLTVT.

V gene TRBV28 combines with J gene TRBJ2-6; D is perhaps TRBD1 (6 bases). This CDR3 has 19 residues. The germline V gene has CDR1 MDHEN and CDR2 SYDVKM. Deletions cut 7 bases from V and 0 bases from J, with 22 bases between. CDR3 protein: CASTSAWQGFISGANVLTF. The DNA of the CDR3 is TGTGCCAGCACCTCCGCGTGGCAGGGGTTTATCTCTGGGGCCAACGTCCTGACTTTC. Using reference TRBV28 and TRBJ2-6 for the parts outside the CDR3, the full variable domain is DVKVTQSSRYLVKRTGEKVFLECVQDMDHENMFWYRQDPGLGLRLIYFSYDVKMKEKGDIPEGYSVSREKKERFSLILESASTNQTSMYLCASTSAWQGFISGANVLTFGAGSRLTVL.

The chain combines TRBV18 with TRBJ2-7; 8 bases line up with TRBD1. Germline V gene lookup returns CDR1 KGHSH and CDR2 LQKENI. The CDR3 contains 14 residues. The J segment lost 6 bases and the V segment lost 4 bases, leaving 8 bases of the junction unmatched. Here the CDR3 reads CASSLQPTGGEQYF. CDR3 coding DNA: TGTGCCAGCTCACTACAACCAACAGGGGGCGAGCAGTACTTC.

The V call is TRBV5-4, the J call TRBJ1-2; a weak D match, TRBD1 (6 bases). Per germline, CDR1 SGHNT and CDR2 YYREEE (reference sequence). Trimming removed 0 bases from V and 8 bases from J, with 14 bases in between. The CDR3 sequence is 14 residues long. In DNA form, the CDR3 reads TGTGCCAGCAGCTTGGTAACAGGGTGGCAGGGCTACACCTTC. It yields the protein CASSLVTGWQGYTF.